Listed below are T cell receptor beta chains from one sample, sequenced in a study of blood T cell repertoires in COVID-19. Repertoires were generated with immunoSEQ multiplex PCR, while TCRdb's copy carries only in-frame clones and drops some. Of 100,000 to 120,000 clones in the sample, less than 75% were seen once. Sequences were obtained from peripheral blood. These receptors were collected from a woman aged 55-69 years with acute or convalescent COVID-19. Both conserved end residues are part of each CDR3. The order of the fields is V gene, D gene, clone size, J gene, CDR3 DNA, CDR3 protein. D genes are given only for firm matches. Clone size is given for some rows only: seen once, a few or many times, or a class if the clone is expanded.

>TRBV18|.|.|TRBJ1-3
TGTGCCAGCTCACCACCAGAGAGTCGAAACACCATATATTTT
CASSPPESRNTIYF
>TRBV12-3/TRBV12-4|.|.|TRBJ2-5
TGTGCCAGCAGTTCATCGGTGACCCAGTACTTC
CASSSSVTQYF
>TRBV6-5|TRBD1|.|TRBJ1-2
TGTGCCAGCAGCTACCTGGACAGGGGCTATGGCTACACCTTC
CASSYLDRGYGYTF
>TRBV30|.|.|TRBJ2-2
TGTGCCTGGAGTGCTCTAGGGGCGAACACCGGGGAGCTGTTTTTT
CAWSALGANTGELFF
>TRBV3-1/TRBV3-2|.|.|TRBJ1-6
TGTGCCAGCAGCCAACTTGACAGTAATAATTCACCCCTCCACTTT
CASSQLDSNNSPLHF
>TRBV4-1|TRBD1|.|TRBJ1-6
TGCGCCAGCAGCCAAGGTGGGACAGAAAAAAATTCACCCCTCCACTTT
CASSQGGTEKNSPLHF
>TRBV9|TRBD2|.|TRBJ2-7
TGTGCCAGCAGCGTAGGACTAGCGGGGAACGAGCAGTACTTC
CASSVGLAGNEQYF
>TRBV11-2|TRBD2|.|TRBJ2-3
TGTGCCAGCAGACTCCGAGCGGGGATTGGCACAGATACGCAGTATTTT
CASRLRAGIGTDTQYF
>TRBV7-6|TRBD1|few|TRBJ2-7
TGTGCCAGCAGCCCTCAAGGGACAGGAACCTACGAGCAGTACTTC
CASSPQGTGTYEQYF
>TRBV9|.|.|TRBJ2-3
TGTGCCAGCAGCGGGGGGCTCTCCAGCACAGATACGCAGTATTTT
CASSGGLSSTDTQYF
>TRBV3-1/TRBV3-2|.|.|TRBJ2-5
TGTGCCAGCAGCCAAGATAGGGGGACACCTTCTCAAGAGACCCAGTACTTC
CASSQDRGTPSQETQYF
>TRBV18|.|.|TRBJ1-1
TGTGCCAGCTCCTTCGGGTTGAACACTGAAGCTTTCTTT
CASSFGLNTEAFF
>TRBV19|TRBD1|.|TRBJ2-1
TGTGCCAGTAGCATTGGGACAGGGGAATTGAATGAGCAGTTCTTC
CASSIGTGELNEQFF
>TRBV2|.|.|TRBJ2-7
TGTGCCAGCACCCCCGAGAAATTGTACGAGCAGTACTTC
CASTPEKLYEQYF
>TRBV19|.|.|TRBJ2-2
TGTGCCAGTAGTATTCTCGACACCGGGGAGCTGTTTTTT
CASSILDTGELFF
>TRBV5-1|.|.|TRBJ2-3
TGCGCCAGCAGTGAGAAAGATACGCAGTATTTT
CASSEKDTQYF
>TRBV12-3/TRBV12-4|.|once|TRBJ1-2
TGTGCCAGCAGTTTGCGGGAAGGCTACACCTTC
CASSLREGYTF
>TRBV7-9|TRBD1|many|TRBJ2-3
TGTGCCAGCAGGGGACAGGGGGCTGGCACAGATACGCAGTATTTT
CASRGQGAGTDTQYF
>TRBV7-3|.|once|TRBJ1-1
TGTGCCAGCAGCCCACAGGTTTTGGGTGAAGCTTTCTTT
CASSPQVLGEAFF
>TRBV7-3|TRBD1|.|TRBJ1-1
TGTGCCAGCAGCTCCCAGGGGGCTGACACTGAAGCTTTCTTT
CASSSQGADTEAFF
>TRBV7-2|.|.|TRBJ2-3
TGTGCCAGCAGCTTTGGGCCGTCCACAGATACGCAGTATTTT
CASSFGPSTDTQYF
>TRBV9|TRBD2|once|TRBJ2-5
TGTGCCAGCAGCGGATGGACTAGCGGGGATGGAAGAGAGACCCAGTACTTC
CASSGWTSGDGRETQYF
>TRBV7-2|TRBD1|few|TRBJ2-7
TGTGCCAGCAGCTTAGGAGGACAGGGACAGGGGGCTAGAAAGCAGTACTTC
CASSLGGQGQGARKQYF
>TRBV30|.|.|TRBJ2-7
TGTGCCTGCTCATCAGGGGTGGGCGACGAGCAGTACTTC
CACSSGVGDEQYF
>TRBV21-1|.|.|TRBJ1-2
TGTGCCAGCCTAGACAGCGCCAGCGACTATGGCTACACCTTC
CASLDSASDYGYTF
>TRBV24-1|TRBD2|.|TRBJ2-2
TGTGCCACCAGTGAGGGGGGAGCGGGGGGCCGGAACACCGGGGAGCTGTTTTTT
CATSEGGAGGRNTGELFF